This TCR beta chain was documented in a study of T-cell reconstitution after alpha-beta-depleted transplantation in children. Study findings and constraints: Newly produced T cells mostly accounted for T-cell counts and diversity one year post-transplant. In patients about two months after transplant, alpha-beta T cells reportedly arose from several hundred expanded graft clones. Some patients' high day-60 TCRbeta diversity was attributed to recipient cells surviving conditioning.

This CDR3 is built from 16 residues. CDR1 and CDR2 (germline): SGHVS, FQNEAQ. V lost 1 base and J lost 4; bases outside the gene matches: 7. The library targeted TCRbeta and was prepared with unique molecular identifiers. One entry per CDR3 protein results from TCRdb running MiXCR on the PCR reads. Among 300,000 to 400,000 distinct CDR3 sequences listed, around 16% were seen once. The table lists this clonotype with many counts. Its antigen is undetermined. V gene TRBV7-8 combines with J gene TRBJ2-5; the match to TRBD2 covers 9 bases. The receptor comes from a male patient aged 2 to 10 who had a stem cell transplant for acute lymphoblastic leukemia, so the T cells may come from the graft donor. The starting material was PBMCs, mostly from graft donor cells, obtained 360 days after TCRalphabeta/CD19-depleted stem cell transplant. The CDR3 DNA reads as TGTGCCAGCAGCTTAGTTGTGCGGGAGGGCCCAGAGACCCAGTACTTC. Amino acids: CASSLVVREGPETQYF.